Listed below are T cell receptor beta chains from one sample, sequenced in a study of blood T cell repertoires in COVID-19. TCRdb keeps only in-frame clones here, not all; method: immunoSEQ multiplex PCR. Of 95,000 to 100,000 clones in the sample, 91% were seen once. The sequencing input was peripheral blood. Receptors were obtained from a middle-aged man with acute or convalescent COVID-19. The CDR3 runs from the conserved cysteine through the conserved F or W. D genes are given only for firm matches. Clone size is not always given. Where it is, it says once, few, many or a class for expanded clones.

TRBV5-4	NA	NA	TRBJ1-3	TGTGCCAGCAGCTTGGACAGGGCCTTCTCTGGAAACACCATATATTTT	CASSLDRAFSGNTIYF
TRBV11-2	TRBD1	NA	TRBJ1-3	TGTGCCAGCAGCCCTGGGACAGGGACTGGAAACACCATATATTTT	CASSPGTGTGNTIYF
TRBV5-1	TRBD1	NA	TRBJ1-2	TGCGCCAGCAGCTTGGATGGGACAGGGGGCGCTTATGGCTACACCTTC	CASSLDGTGGAYGYTF
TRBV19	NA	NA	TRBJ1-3	TGTGCCAGTATAAGGGAGTCTGGAAACACCATATATTTT	CASIRESGNTIYF
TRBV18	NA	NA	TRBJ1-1	TGTGCCAGCTCACCACAGGGGTTAAACACTGAAGCTTTCTTT	CASSPQGLNTEAFF
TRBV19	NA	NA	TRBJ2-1	TGTGCCAGTCGACTGGAGGCCGACAATGAGCAGTTCTTC	CASRLEADNEQFF
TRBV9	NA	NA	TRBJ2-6	TGTGCCAGCAGCGCAAATCCCACAGTCTCTGGGGCCAACGTCCTGACTTTC	CASSANPTVSGANVLTF
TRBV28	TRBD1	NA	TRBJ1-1	TGTGCCAGCAGTTTTCAGGGGGCCTTTACTGAAGCTTTCTTT	CASSFQGAFTEAFF
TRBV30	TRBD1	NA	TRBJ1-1	TGTGCCTGCCAAGTCAGGGGGACTGAAGCTTTCTTT	CACQVRGTEAFF
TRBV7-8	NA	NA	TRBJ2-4	TGTGCCAGCAGCTTAAGAGGGTTGGACATTCAGTACTTC	CASSLRGLDIQYF
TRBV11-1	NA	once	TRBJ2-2	TGTGCCAGCAGCTTTCCACAGATGAACACCGGGGAGCTGTTTTTT	CASSFPQMNTGELFF
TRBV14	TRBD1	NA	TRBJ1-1	TGTGCCAGCAGCCACCGGACAGGGGTGAGGGGCACTGAAGCTTTCTTT	CASSHRTGVRGTEAFF
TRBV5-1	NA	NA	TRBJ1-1	TGCGCCAGCAGCGCTACAGGGAGAGGTGAAGCTTTCTTT	CASSATGRGEAFF
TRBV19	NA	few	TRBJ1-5	TGTGCCAGTAGTCGTCAGGGATTAGGTCAGCCCCAGCATTTT	CASSRQGLGQPQHF
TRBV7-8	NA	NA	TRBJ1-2	TGTGCCAGCAGCTTTTCAGCGGCGGGGGGGAACTATGGCTACACCTTC	CASSFSAAGGNYGYTF
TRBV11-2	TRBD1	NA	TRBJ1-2	TGTGCCAGCAGCTCTCCAGGGGGGAGATATGGCTACACCTTC	CASSSPGGRYGYTF
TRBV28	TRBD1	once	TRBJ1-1	TGTGCCAGCAGTCGTCCCGGGACAGGGAACACTGAAGCTTTCTTT	CASSRPGTGNTEAFF
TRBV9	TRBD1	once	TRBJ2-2	TGTGCCAGCAGCGCCCGAACAGGGGCCCTGAACACCGGGGAGCTGTTTTTT	CASSARTGALNTGELFF
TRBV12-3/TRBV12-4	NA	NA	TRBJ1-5	TGTGCCAGCAGTCCCGGCAATCAGCCCCAGCATTTT	CASSPGNQPQHF
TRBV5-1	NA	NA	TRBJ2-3	TGCGCCAGCAGCCCAAGACATGCCGGGGGCACAGATACGCAGTATTTT	CASSPRHAGGTDTQYF
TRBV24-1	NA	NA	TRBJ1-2	TGTGCCACCAGTGACAGGTTAACTGGCTACACCTTC	CATSDRLTGYTF
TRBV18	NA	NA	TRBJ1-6	TGTGCCAGCGCAAAGGACAGTGGTTCACCCCTCCACTTT	CASAKDSGSPLHF
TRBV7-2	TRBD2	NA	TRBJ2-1	TGTGCCAGCAGCTTAGTATCTAGCGGGGGTGTGTACAATGAGCAGTTCTTC	CASSLVSSGGVYNEQFF
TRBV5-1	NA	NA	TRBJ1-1	TGCGCCAGCAGCTTGGTCGGGGTGGACACTGAAGCTTTCTTT	CASSLVGVDTEAFF
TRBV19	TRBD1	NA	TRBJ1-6	TGTGCCAGTAGTCTGACAGGGTACAATTCACCCCTCCACTTT	CASSLTGYNSPLHF
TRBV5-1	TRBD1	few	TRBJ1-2	TGCGCCAGCAGCCTCGGACAGGATGGCTACACCTTC	CASSLGQDGYTF
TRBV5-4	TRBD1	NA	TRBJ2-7	TGTGCCAGCAGACGACAGGGGAGCTCCTACGAGCAGTACTTC	CASRRQGSSYEQYF
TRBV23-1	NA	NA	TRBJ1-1	TGCGCCAGCAGTCAATCTTGGGGGCCGGTGGCTTTCTTT	CASSQSWGPVAFF
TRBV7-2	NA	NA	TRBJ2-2	TGTGCCAGCAGCTTGGGCTCATACACCGGGGAGCTGTTTTTT	CASSLGSYTGELFF
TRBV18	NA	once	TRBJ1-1	TGTGCCAGCTCACCAGACAGGCCCCCTATGAACACTGAAGCTTTCTTT	CASSPDRPPMNTEAFF
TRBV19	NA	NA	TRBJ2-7	TGTGCCAGTACGGGTGGCGACGAGCAGTACTTC	CASTGGDEQYF
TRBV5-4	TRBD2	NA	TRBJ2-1	TGTGCCAGCAGCTTGTCGGTAGCGGGGGGGCTGGGTGAGCAGTTCTTC	CASSLSVAGGLGEQFF
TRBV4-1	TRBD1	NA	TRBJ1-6	TGCGCCAGCAGCCAGGGACAGGGAGTCTCCTATAATTCACCCCTCCACTTT	CASSQGQGVSYNSPLHF
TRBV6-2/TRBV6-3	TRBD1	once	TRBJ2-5	TGTGCCAGCAGCCAAGGACAGGGCATTCAAGAGACCCAGTACTTC	CASSQGQGIQETQYF
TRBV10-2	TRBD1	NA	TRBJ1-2	TGCGCCAGTCAGGGGACAGGACTTAACTATGGCTACACCTTC	CASQGTGLNYGYTF
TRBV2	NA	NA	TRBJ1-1	TGTGCCAGCAGGGCGGGTCTGATGGGGAACACTGAAGCTTTCTTT	CASRAGLMGNTEAFF
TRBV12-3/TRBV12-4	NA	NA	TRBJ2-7	TGTGCCAGCAGTACCCCCGAAGGGAGCGAGCAGTACTTC	CASSTPEGSEQYF
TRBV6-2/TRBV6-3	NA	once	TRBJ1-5	TGTGCCAGCAGTTACTCGGAGGCCCAGCCCCAGCATTTT	CASSYSEAQPQHF
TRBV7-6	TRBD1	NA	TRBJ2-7	TGTGCCAGCAGCTTAGAAGGGACAGGAGGGACCGACGAGCAGTACTTC	CASSLEGTGGTDEQYF
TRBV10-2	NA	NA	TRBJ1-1	TGCGCCAGCCGAGCCGGGGGCACTGAAGCTTTCTTT	CASRAGGTEAFF
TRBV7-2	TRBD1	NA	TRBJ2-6	TGTGCCAGCAGCTCTTCCCTGGGACAGTCCCACTCTGGGGCCAACGTCCTGACTTTC	CASSSSLGQSHSGANVLTF
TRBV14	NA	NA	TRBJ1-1	TGTGCCAGCAGCCGTTATATGAACACTGAAGCTTTCTTT	CASSRYMNTEAFF
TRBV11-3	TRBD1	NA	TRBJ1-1	TGTGCCAGCAGCTTTCCAGGGGGCGTGAGGTCGGCTTTCTTT	CASSFPGGVRSAFF
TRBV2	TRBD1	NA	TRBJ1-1	TGTGCCAGCAAGGCCCAGGGGGCCACTGAAGCTTTCTTT	CASKAQGATEAFF
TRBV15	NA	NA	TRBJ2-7	TGTGCCACCAGCAGAGTTTTACAGGAGCAGTACTTC	CATSRVLQEQYF
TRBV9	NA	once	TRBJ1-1	TGTGCCAGCAGCGTAGTCGGCGGAAGGAACACTGAAGCTTTCTTT	CASSVVGGRNTEAFF
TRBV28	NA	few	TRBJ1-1	TGTGCCAGCAGTTTATCAGTGCTCCTTGAAGCTTTCTTT	CASSLSVLLEAFF
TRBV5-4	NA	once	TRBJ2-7	TGTGCCAGCAGCAATACACGATACGAGCAGTACTTC	CASSNTRYEQYF
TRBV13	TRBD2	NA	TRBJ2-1	TGTGCCAGCAGCCGTGGGTTAAGACTAGCGTCTCTGGGGGACTACAATGAGCAGTTCTTC	CASSRGLRLASLGDYNEQFF